Each of the 30 T cell receptor beta chains below was sequenced from the same sample in a study of blood T cell repertoires in COVID-19. Sequenced by immunoSEQ multiplex PCR; TCRdb stores in-frame clones only, minus some. Of 80,000 to 100,000 clones detected, approximately 79% appear once; the ten largest clones hold about 11%. What was sequenced was peripheral blood. The receptors shown here come from an older man with active or convalescent COVID-19.

The chain combines TRBV5-1 with TRBJ1-1; TRBD1 matches 9 bases. J lost 4 bases, V lost 6 bases, and 7 bases had no gene match. The CDR3 runs 14 residues. Germline lookup yields CDR1 SGHRS and CDR2 YFSETQ. CDR3 residues: CASKTGGASTEAFF. CDR3 nucleotide sequence: TGCGCCAGCAAAACAGGGGGCGCGAGCACTGAAGCTTTCTTT. The full variable domain, rest sourced from reference TRBV5-1 and TRBJ1-1, is KAGVTQTPRYLIKTRGQQVTLSCSPISGHRSVSWYQQTPGQGLQFLFEYFSETQRNKGNFPGRFSGRQFSNSRSEMNVSTLELGDSALYLCASKTGGASTEAFFGQGTRLTVV.

The V and J genes are TRBV2 and TRBJ2-7; no clear D. Trimming took 4 bases from V and 3 from J, leaving 4 bases between them. The germline V gene has CDR1 SNHLY and CDR2 FYNNEI. This CDR3 is 11 amino acids long. In nucleotides, the CDR3 is TGTGCCAGCAGTGCGGGCTACGAGCAGTACTTC. Amino acid sequence: CASSAGYEQYF.

The chain employs TRBV10-2 and TRBJ1-3, with 7 bases that match TRBD1. CDR3 length: 15 residues. Germline CDR1 is WSHSY and CDR2 is SAAADI. J was trimmed by 3 bases and V by 3 bases; bases with no gene match: 5. CDR3 nucleotide sequence: TGCGCCAGCAGTGACCAGGGGGTGTATGGAAACACCATATATTTT. Translated, it gives CASSDQGVYGNTIYF.

This CDR3 is CASSQAGGKRYTF. The DNA for the CDR3 is TGTGCCAGCAGCCAAGCCGGTGGTAAACGGTACACCTTC. The V gene is TRBV3-1 (or the pseudogene TRBV3-2), the J gene TRBJ1-2, with no clear D. CDR3 length: 13 amino acids. Trimming left V 1 base short and J 11 bases short, with 14 bases between. Germline V CDR1 and CDR2: LGHDT, YNNKEL (reference sequence).

This rearrangement joins TRBV13 to TRBJ1-3; no reliable D call. V was trimmed by 5 bases and J by 8 bases, leaving 16 bases between them. Germline V CDR1 and CDR2: PRHDT, FYEKMQ (reference sequence). This CDR3 has 14 amino acids. The CDR3 coding sequence is TGTGCCAGCAGCACCCCCCAATTCCGGGACACCATATATTTT. Its translation is CASSTPQFRDTIYF.

This chain links TRBV6-5 with TRBJ1-1; D ambiguous. Germline CDR1 MNHEY, CDR2 SVGAGI. Trimming left V 6 bases short and J 4 bases short, with 15 bases between. The CDR3 has 14 amino acids. CDR3: CASSLRSFPTEAFF. The CDR3 DNA is TGTGCCAGCAGCCTCAGAAGTTTTCCCACTGAAGCTTTCTTT.

The chain has TRBV7-9 and TRBJ2-5; 8 bases are a match to TRBD1. Trimming at V came to 5 bases and at J to 5 bases, leaving 7 bases not matched to a gene. Per the germline V gene, CDR1 is SEHNR and CDR2 is FQNEAQ (reference sequence). This CDR3 region has 14 residues. Here the CDR3 DNA reads TGTGCCAGCAGCGTCCTACAGGGGGGCGAGACCCAGTACTTC. Translation: CASSVLQGGETQYF.

The rearrangement uses TRBV19 and TRBJ1-6, with 7 bases aligning to TRBD1. The CDR3 sequence is 13 residues long. Trimming took 5 bases from V and 13 from J; bases not matched to a gene: 8. CDR1 and CDR2 from the germline V gene are LNHDA and SQIVND (reference sequence). This CDR3 is CASSGEGGSPLHF. The CDR3 region has the DNA TGTGCCAGTAGTGGAGAAGGGGGCTCGCCCCTCCACTTT.

This clone is a singleton in its sample. The chain recombines TRBV18 with TRBJ2-1, with a weak D call TRBD1 (5 bases). The CDR3 totals 15 residues. Trimming took 2 bases from V and 5 from J, leaving 13 bases between them. CDR1 is KGHSH and CDR2 is LQKENI in the germline V gene. The CDR3 sequence is CASSPTRVMHNEQFF. The CDR3 coding sequence is TGTGCCAGCTCACCAACCAGGGTGATGCACAATGAGCAGTTCTTC.

The rearrangement uses TRBV2 and TRBJ1-1; TRBD1 matches 7 bases. Germline V CDR1 and CDR2: SNHLY, FYNNEI. Losses at the gene ends were 7 bases for V and 9 bases for J; bases not matched to a gene: 8. The CDR3 is 12 residues long. The CDR3 reads CASTGQVGQAFF. CDR3 in DNA: TGTGCCAGCACCGGACAGGTGGGGCAAGCTTTCTTT.

V usage is TRBV5-5 and J usage is TRBJ1-2; 12 bases line up with TRBD1. The CDR3 totals 17 residues. The germline gives CDR1 SGHKS, CDR2 YYEKEE (reference sequence). V was clipped by 1 base and J by 3 bases; unmatched bases: 7. CDR3 in amino acids: CASSLHGDRGRDYGYTF. CDR3 coding DNA: TGTGCCAGCAGCTTGCATGGGGACAGGGGGCGGGACTATGGCTACACCTTC.

This sequence joins TRBV20-1 and TRBJ2-6, with a weak D call TRBD1 (6 bases). The V end lost 3 bases, the J end lost 2 bases, and 17 bases lay between the germline ends. The germline gives CDR1 DFQATT, CDR2 SNEGSKA (reference sequence). The length of the CDR3 is 17 residues. The CDR3 loop reads CSASLGAARTGANVLTF. The CDR3 coding sequence is TGCAGTGCTAGTCTGGGGGCCGCCCGGACTGGGGCCAACGTCCTGACTTTC.

V and J are TRBV18 and TRBJ2-7, with D perhaps TRBD2 (5 bases). From germline, CDR1 is KGHSH and CDR2 LQKENI. V was pared by 3 bases and J by 4 bases, with 10 bases between. The CDR3 consists of 13 residues. Here the CDR3 reads CASSPLGKYEQYF. In nucleotides, the CDR3 is TGTGCCAGCTCACCCCTCGGGAAGTACGAGCAGTACTTC.

The chain links TRBV6-5 to TRBJ2-3, with D hard to call. Germline CDR1 is MNHEY and CDR2 is SVGAGI. The CDR3 covers 14 residues. V was pared by 1 base and J by 6 bases, with 11 bases between. The CDR3 DNA follows: TGTGCCAGCAGTTACTTGCAAGGAGAGGATACGCAGTATTTT. Its protein is CASSYLQGEDTQYF.

This sequence joins TRBV7-3 and TRBJ2-1, with D possibly TRBD2 on 6 matching bases. There are 14 residues in the CDR3. The V gene's germline CDR1 is SGHTA and CDR2 FQGTGA. Trimming shortened V by 4 bases and J by 9 bases, and 16 bases separated the two germline ends. CDR3 in amino acids: CASSSTHAGSEQFF. The CDR3 region has the DNA TGTGCCAGCAGCTCAACCCACGCGGGGAGTGAGCAGTTCTTC.

J is TRBJ2-6 and V is TRBV5-1, with unresolved D. This CDR3 has 13 residues. CDR1 and CDR2 from the germline V gene are SGHRS and YFSETQ. Trimming pared 6 bases from V and 4 bases from J, leaving 8 bases between. This CDR3 is CASNPGGANVLTF. The CDR3 DNA is TGCGCCAGCAACCCAGGCGGGGCCAACGTCCTGACTTTC.

In this sample, this clone turned up once. V usage is TRBV12-3 or TRBV12-4 and J usage is TRBJ1-6; possible D gene TRBD1, 6 bases. With 7 bases removed from V and 3 bases from J, the gap between germline ends came to 7 bases. The CDR3 has 13 residues. CDR3 sequence: CASKGVYNSPLHF. CDR3 sequence (DNA): TGTGCCAGCAAGGGGGTCTATAATTCACCCCTCCACTTT.

The genes are TRBV19 and TRBJ1-2; 7 positions agree with TRBD1. The CDR3 extends over 14 amino acids. Trimming removed 3 bases from V and 3 bases from J; junction bases left unmatched: 4. Germline CDR1 is LNHDA and CDR2 is SQIVND (reference sequence). The DNA for the CDR3 is TGTGCCAGTAGTATTAACAGGGGCGACTATGGCTACACCTTC. Protein: CASSINRGDYGYTF.

The chain is built from TRBV5-1 and TRBJ2-2; D unresolved. V lost 0 bases and J 5 bases, leaving 5 bases between the germline ends. The CDR3 consists of 13 residues. The germline V gene has CDR1 SGHRS and CDR2 YFSETQ. The CDR3 bases are TGCGCCAGCAGCTTGGCCGTGACCGGGGAGCTGTTTTTT. Protein sequence: CASSLAVTGELFF. Using reference TRBV5-1 and TRBJ2-2 for the parts outside the CDR3, the full variable domain is KAGVTQTPRYLIKTRGQQVTLSCSPISGHRSVSWYQQTPGQGLQFLFEYFSETQRNKGNFPGRFSGRQFSNSRSEMNVSTLELGDSALYLCASSLAVTGELFFGEGSRLTVL.

The chain employs TRBV24-1 and TRBJ2-5; possibly TRBD2 for D (6 bases). The CDR3 runs to 13 residues. The germline V and J ends were trimmed by 3 bases and 5 bases, with 9 bases remaining between them. Looked up from germline, CDR1 is KGHDR and CDR2 is SFDVKD. CDR3 DNA: TGTGCCACCAGTGATGGGAGGCGGGAGACCCAGTACTTC. Translating gives CATSDGRRETQYF.

DNA of the CDR3: TGTGCCAGCAGCCGGGGGGGAACCACCGGGGAGCTGTTTTTT. It translates to CASSRGGTTGELFF. This sequence joins TRBV11-2 and TRBJ2-2; 8 bases line up with TRBD2. The CDR3 totals 14 residues. CDR1 and CDR2 (germline): SGHAT, FQNNGV. J was trimmed by 4 bases and V by 5 bases; bases with no gene match: 3.

The rearrangement joins TRBV18 to TRBJ1-2, with D maybe TRBD1 (6 bases). The CDR3 covers 17 residues. V lost 4 bases to trimming and J lost 2 bases, with 20 bases between them. Germline CDR1 is KGHSH and CDR2 is LQKENI. The CDR3 region is CASSQQGKGTPNYGYTF. The CDR3 nucleotides read TGTGCCAGCTCACAACAGGGAAAGGGGACGCCGAACTATGGCTACACCTTC.

J is TRBJ2-1 and V is TRBV7-9; D might be TRBD2 (5 bases). The CDR3 has 12 residues. V lost 0 bases to trimming and J lost 15 bases, with 12 bases between them. Germline CDR1 reads SEHNR; CDR2 reads FQNEAQ (reference sequence). CDR3 amino acids: CASSLATSRLFF. The CDR3 coding sequence is TGTGCCAGCAGCTTAGCAACTAGTCGCTTGTTCTTC.

This chain links TRBV27 with TRBJ1-1, with TRBD1 matching 7 bases. V shed 3 bases, J shed 8 bases, and the junction held 15 bases outside the gene matches. CDR1 is MNHEY, CDR2 SMNVEV, per germline (reference sequence). This CDR3 comprises 16 residues. As DNA, the CDR3 is TGTGCCAGCAGTTTGCGCCTGACAGGGTTCGGGCTCGAAGCTTTCTTT. As protein: CASSLRLTGFGLEAFF.

The chain combines TRBV27 with TRBJ2-7; 9 bases fit TRBD1. Germline CDR1 and CDR2: MNHEY and SMNVEV (reference sequence). The CDR3 sequence is 14 residues long. The V segment lost 7 bases and the J segment 0 bases; nucleotides outside the gene matches: 4. The DNA for the CDR3 is TGTGCCAGCAACGGACAGGGGAACTCCTACGAGCAGTACTTC. Protein sequence: CASNGQGNSYEQYF.

This chain joins TRBV27 and TRBJ1-4, with 10 bases that match TRBD1. The CDR3 consists of 15 residues. The V gene's germline CDR1 is MNHEY and CDR2 SMNVEV (reference sequence). The J segment lost 9 bases and the V segment lost 5 bases, leaving 9 bases of the junction unmatched. CDR3: CASSGIRDRGKKLFF. The CDR3 DNA follows: TGTGCCAGCAGTGGGATCCGGGACAGGGGAAAAAAACTGTTTTTT.

This clone has just a few counts. This chain joins TRBV6-5 and TRBJ1-2, with unresolved D. Between the trimmed V and J ends, which lost 2 bases and 2 bases, there was a span of 6 bases. CDR1 is MNHEY, CDR2 SVGAGI, per germline. The CDR3 consists of 13 residues. The CDR3, as DNA: TGTGCCAGCAGTTACACGGGAAACTATGGCTACACCTTC. Protein sequence: CASSYTGNYGYTF.

The J gene is TRBJ1-5, the V gene TRBV6-4; D possibly corresponds to TRBD1 (6 bases). The CDR3 length is 16 residues. The germline V gene has CDR1 MRHNA and CDR2 SNTAGT. V lost 7 bases, J lost 0 bases, and 16 bases lay in between. In nucleotides, the CDR3 is TGTGCCAGCAACCGAGAGGGAGGGGGTAGCAATCAGCCCCAGCATTTT. Its translation: CASNREGGGSNQPQHF.

The chain recombines TRBV5-6 with TRBJ1-2, with D unresolved. The CDR3 runs 15 residues. Germline lookup yields CDR1 SGHDT and CDR2 YYEEEE. V dropped 4 bases and J dropped 8 bases, with 21 bases sitting between them. The CDR3 region has the DNA TGTGCCAGCAGCCTATTGGGGAGAAATGCTGGAGGCTACACCTTC. The encoded protein is CASSLLGRNAGGYTF.

The chain is built from TRBV2 and TRBJ2-5; D is unresolved. The CDR3 loop spans 12 amino acids. Germline CDR1 and CDR2: SNHLY and FYNNEI. With 5 bases removed from V and 1 base from J, the gap between germline ends came to 5 bases. The CDR3 DNA follows: TGTGCCAGCAGTCTTATCCAAGAGACCCAGTACTTC. This sequence encodes CASSLIQETQYF.